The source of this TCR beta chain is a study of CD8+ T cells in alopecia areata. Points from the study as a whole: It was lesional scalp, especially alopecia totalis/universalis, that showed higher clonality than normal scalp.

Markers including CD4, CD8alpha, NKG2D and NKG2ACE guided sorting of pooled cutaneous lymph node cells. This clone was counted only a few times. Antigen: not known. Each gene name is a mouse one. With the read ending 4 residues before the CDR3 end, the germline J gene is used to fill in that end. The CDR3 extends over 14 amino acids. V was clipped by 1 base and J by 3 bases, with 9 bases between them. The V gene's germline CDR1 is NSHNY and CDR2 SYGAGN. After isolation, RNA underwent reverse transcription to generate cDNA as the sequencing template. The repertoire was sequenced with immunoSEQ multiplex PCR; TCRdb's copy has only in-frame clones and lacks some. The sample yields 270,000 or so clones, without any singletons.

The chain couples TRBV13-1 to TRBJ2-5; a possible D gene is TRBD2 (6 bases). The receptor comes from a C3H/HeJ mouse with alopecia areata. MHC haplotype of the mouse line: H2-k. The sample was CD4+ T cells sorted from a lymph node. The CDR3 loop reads CASSDRLGQDTQYF. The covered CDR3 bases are TGTGCCAGCAGTGATCGGCTGGGGCAAGAC.